This T cell receptor (beta chain) originates from a study of technical replicates of blood from several donors. Using immunoSEQ multiplex PCR, the repertoire was profiled, and TCRdb retains in-frame clones only, with some absent. The table has 55,000 to 75,000 clones, around 91% seen once. This CDR3 has 15 residues. V was shortened by 3 bases and J by 7 bases, with 18 bases between the two germline ends. Germline V gives CDR1 LGHNA, CDR2 YNFKEQ. Sequenced sample: PBMCs. The chain couples TRBV4-2 to TRBJ2-5; the D gene is possibly TRBD2 (6 bases). The receptor was derived from a human donor in good health. Some clones in this sample may be carry-over from other donors' samples. The CDR3 here is CASSQGGTGVGTQYF. Here the CDR3 DNA reads TGTGCCAGCAGCCAGGGGGGTACCGGGGTGGGGACCCAGTACTTC.